These T cell receptor beta chains were read from a single sample in a study of blood T cells in healthy people across ages. TCRdb analysed the 5' RACE reads with MiXCR anew, one entry per CDR3 protein. This table holds around 870,000 distinct CDR3 sequences, around 26% found once. Sequenced: blood. Receptors originate from a woman over 75 in good health. CDR3s include the opening cysteine and the closing phenylalanine or tryptophan. Each record gives: clone size, CDR3 length, J gene, V gene, D gene, CDR3 DNA, CDR3 protein. A D gene is named only where the DNA matches it firmly. Not every row has a clone size; where given, it reads once, few, many or a size class.

>once|14|TRBJ2-3|TRBV20-1|TRBD2
TGCAGTACTTCCGGGTGGGGGGGGACAGATACGCAGTATTTT
CSTSGWGGTDTQYF
>few|14|TRBJ2-4|TRBV11-2|.
TGTGCCAGCAGCTTAGATTTCCTCGGGAACATTCAGTACTTC
CASSLDFLGNIQYF
>.|13|TRBJ2-3|TRBV12-3/TRBV12-4|.
TGTGCCAGCAGTTGGCCGAGGGCAGATACGCAGTATTTT
CASSWPRADTQYF
>many|13|TRBJ1-2|TRBV25-1|.
TGTGCCAGCAGTGTGGTTGGCAACTATGGCTACACCTTC
CASSVVGNYGYTF
>many|11|TRBJ2-7|TRBV6-6|.
TGTGCCAGCAAGGCCCAGGGTGAGCAGTACTTC
CASKAQGEQYF
>many|17|TRBJ2-1|TRBV11-2|TRBD2
TGTGCCAGCAGCTTAAAAGCGGGGGCCCCTTCCTACAATGAGCAGTTCTTC
CASSLKAGAPSYNEQFF
>.|13|TRBJ1-2|TRBV28|.
TGTGCCAGCAGTGCCCCCTCTCGGTATGGCTACACCTTC
CASSAPSRYGYTF
>.|15|TRBJ2-7|TRBV2|.
TGTGCCAGCAGTTCCCAGATAACCAACACTGACGAGCAGTACTTC
CASSSQITNTDEQYF
>many|15|TRBJ2-5|TRBV5-6|TRBD1
TGTGCCAGCACGGGGCAGACAGGGTCGGGGGAGACCCAGTACTTC
CASTGQTGSGETQYF
>few|15|TRBJ2-2|TRBV4-3|.
TGCGCCAGCAGCCAGTCTTGGGGGGACACCGGGGAGCTGTTTTTT
CASSQSWGDTGELFF
>once|16|TRBJ2-7|TRBV7-2|.
TGTGCCAGCAGCCCCGTCGGGGGACAAAACTCCTACGAGCAGTACTTC
CASSPVGGQNSYEQYF
>once|14|TRBJ2-5|TRBV20-1|TRBD2
TGCAGTGCTCTCAAGGGAGGGGTAGGAGAGACCCAGTACTTC
CSALKGGVGETQYF
>.|16|TRBJ1-5|TRBV4-1|.
TGCGCCAGCAGCCAAGAAGCAGCCCGGGCTCATCAGCCTCAGCATTTT
CASSQEAARAHQPQHF
>.|14|TRBJ2-3|TRBV20-1|.
TGCAGTGCTAGAGGGCTCCTCGGCACAGATACGCAGTATTTT
CSARGLLGTDTQYF
>.|15|TRBJ2-5|TRBV4-2|.
TGTGCCAGCAGCCAGGATGGCGATCCTCTGGAGACCCAGTACTTC
CASSQDGDPLETQYF
>many|14|TRBJ2-7|TRBV20-1|.
TGCAGTGCTAGAGAGGGGGGTTCCGACTACGAGCAGTACTTC
CSAREGGSDYEQYF
>many|13|TRBJ1-2|TRBV7-9|.
TGTGCCAGCAGTCCCCCGGTCCGCTATGGCTACACCTTC
CASSPPVRYGYTF
>once|15|TRBJ2-7|TRBV12-3/TRBV12-4|TRBD1
TGTGCCAGCAGAGGGGGACAGGGTATTGTCTACGAGCAGTACTTC
CASRGGQGIVYEQYF
>.|13|TRBJ1-1|TRBV11-2|.
TGTGCCAGCAGCTACCGGATCGGAAGAGAAGCTTTCTTT
CASSYRIGREAFF
>many|13|TRBJ1-5|TRBV29-1|TRBD1
TGCAGCGTAAGGACAGGGGACAATCAGCCCCAGCATTTT
CSVRTGDNQPQHF
>.|15|TRBJ1-4|TRBV7-6|.
TGTGCCAGCAGCCCTAATCGGGGCAGTAATGAAAAACTGTTTTTT
CASSPNRGSNEKLFF
>.|14|TRBJ2-2|TRBV24-1|.
TGTGCCACCAGTTGGGGGCGGAACACCGGGGAGCTGTTTTTT
CATSWGRNTGELFF
>many|15|TRBJ2-5|TRBV12-3/TRBV12-4|.
TGTGCCAGCACCACTGCCCCCGGGATACAAGAGACCCAGTACTTC
CASTTAPGIQETQYF
>many|12|TRBJ1-2|TRBV28|.
TGTGCCAGCAGTTTATCCCCGGCGGGCTACACCTTC
CASSLSPAGYTF
>many|15|TRBJ2-1|TRBV20-1|TRBD2
TGCAGTGCTAGACTAGCGGGGGGGCCGTGGAATGAGCAGTTCTTC
CSARLAGGPWNEQFF
>few|12|TRBJ2-3|TRBV9|.
TGTGCCAGCAGTGAGTACGTGGATACGCAGTATTTT
CASSEYVDTQYF
>many|14|TRBJ2-4|TRBV6-1|.
TGTGCCAGCAGATCGGACAGCGGGTCCAACATTCAGTACTTC
CASRSDSGSNIQYF
>many|16|TRBJ2-5|TRBV7-9|TRBD2
TGTGCCAGCAACCTACTCAGCGGGGGGTTCCAAGAGACCCAGTACTTC
CASNLLSGGFQETQYF